Below are 25 T cell receptor beta chains sequenced from a single sample in a study of blood T cell repertoires in COVID-19 (dated by TCRdb to 2018 to 2021). The method was the immunoSEQ multiplex PCR assay. TCRdb limited this immuneACCESS table to in-frame rearrangements with V and J called. A share of clones is missing; checked studies link under half to unresolved V genes, and the rest is unexplained. The sample yields a few hundred thousand clones; roughly nine tenths were counted once. In total, the top ten clones hold 1.1% of the sample. The sequencing input was PBMCs or T cells enriched from blood (not recorded which). These receptors came from a man aged 25-40 years who had recovered from COVID-19.

The rearrangement links TRBV28 to TRBJ1-3, with TRBD1 identical over 10 bases. Looked up from germline, CDR1 is MDHEN and CDR2 is SYDVKM. The V gene end was trimmed by 5 bases and the J gene end by 6 bases; junction bases not matched to a gene: 10. The CDR3 covers 16 residues. The CDR3 reads CASSPVTGGEVNTIYF. The CDR3 DNA sequence: TGTGCCAGCAGTCCGGTGACAGGGGGCGAGGTAAACACCATATATTTT.

The chain recombines TRBV11-2 with TRBJ2-7, with 11 bases aligning to TRBD2. After removal of 5 bases from V and 3 bases from J, the junction contained 6 bases not matched to a gene. The germline V gene has CDR1 SGHAT and CDR2 FQNNGV. The CDR3 totals 15 residues. The CDR3 loop reads CASSAGTSGFYEQYF. CDR3 DNA: TGTGCCAGCAGCGCAGGGACTAGCGGTTTCTACGAGCAGTACTTC.

The genes are TRBV11-2 and TRBJ1-5; 7 positions agree with TRBD1. The CDR3 covers 15 residues. V was pared by 5 bases and J by 4 bases, with 8 bases of the junction left unmatched. Per germline, CDR1 SGHAT and CDR2 FQNNGV. The CDR3 reads CASSITGERNQPQHF. Written as DNA, the CDR3 is TGTGCCAGCAGCATCACAGGGGAGAGGAATCAGCCCCAGCATTTT.

Comment on this clone: Other nucleotide sequences in the sample specify the same CDR3. The J gene is TRBJ2-3, the V gene TRBV29-1, with 9 bases aligning to TRBD1. The germline V gene encodes CDR1 SQVTM and CDR2 ANQGSEA. The J segment lost 3 bases and the V segment lost 3 bases, leaving 1 base of the junction unmatched. CDR3 size: 13 residues. The CDR3 reads CSVEGQGTDTQYF. The CDR3 DNA is TGCAGCGTTGAGGGACAGGGAACAGATACGCAGTATTTT.

J is TRBJ2-7 and V is TRBV2; 15 bases align to TRBD2. Germline-derived CDR1 and CDR2 are SNHLY and FYNNEI. V lost 3 bases, J lost 4 bases, and 4 bases stayed unmatched. CDR3 length: 16 residues. CDR3 nucleotides: TGTGCCAGCAGTGATCCCGGGACTAGCGGGAGGTACGAGCAGTACTTC. It is translated as CASSDPGTSGRYEQYF. Variable domain in full (rest from reference TRBV2 and TRBJ2-7): EPEVTQTPSHQVTQMGQEVILRCVPISNHLYFYWYRQILGQKVEFLVSFYNNEISEKSEIFDDQFSVERPDGSNFTLKIRSTKLEDSAMYFCASSDPGTSGRYEQYFGPGTRLTVT.

The J gene is TRBJ2-5, the V gene TRBV30, with D perhaps TRBD2 (6 bases). Germline CDR1 GTSNPN, CDR2 SVGIG (reference sequence). Trimming cost V 2 bases and J 2 bases, with 9 bases left between them. This CDR3 region has 13 residues. The CDR3 here is CAWSRGLQETQYF. The CDR3 DNA reads as TGTGCCTGGAGTCGGGGACTTCAAGAGACCCAGTACTTC.

The J gene is TRBJ2-3, the V gene TRBV28, with 12 positions matching TRBD2. Germline V gene lookup returns CDR1 MDHEN and CDR2 SYDVKM. The CDR3 runs 16 residues. V gave up 4 bases and J gave up 2 bases; unmatched junction bases: 4. CDR3 region: CASSSRTSGTTDTQYF. CDR3 nucleotides: TGTGCCAGCAGTTCACGGACTAGCGGGACCACAGATACGCAGTATTTT. Supplemented by reference TRBV28 and TRBJ2-3, the full variable domain reads DVKVTQSSRYLVKRTGEKVFLECVQDMDHENMFWYRQDPGLGLRLIYFSYDVKMKEKGDIPEGYSVSREKKERFSLILESASTNQTSMYLCASSSRTSGTTDTQYFGPGTRLTVL.

This clone has only a few counts. This chain uses TRBV19 with TRBJ1-3; a weak D match, TRBD1 (5 bases). The CDR3 extends over 16 amino acids. The germline V and J ends were trimmed by 6 bases and 0 bases, with 15 bases remaining between them. Per the germline V gene, CDR1 is LNHDA and CDR2 is SQIVND (reference sequence). The CDR3 here is CASSPFGQSSGNTIYF. CDR3 nucleotide sequence: TGTGCCAGTAGCCCTTTCGGACAAAGCTCTGGAAACACCATATATTTT.

The V call is TRBV3-1 (or the pseudogene TRBV3-2), the J call TRBJ2-3; a weak D match, TRBD2 (5 bases). The V end was cut by 5 bases, the J end by 3 bases, with 9 bases between. In germline, CDR1 is LGHDT, CDR2 YNNKEL (reference sequence). The CDR3 contains 13 residues. The CDR3 reads CASSASGTDTQYF. The CDR3 bases are TGTGCCAGCAGCGCATCGGGGACAGATACGCAGTATTTT.

This chain links TRBV2 with TRBJ1-5; perhaps TRBD1 as D (5 bases). CDR3 length: 16 amino acids. V lost 7 bases and J lost 7, with 23 bases in between. CDR1 and CDR2 (germline): SNHLY, FYNNEI. Here the CDR3 reads CASKHSSGLSRQPQHF. CDR3 in DNA: TGTGCCAGCAAGCATTCTTCAGGGTTAAGTCGGCAGCCCCAGCATTTT.

The chain has TRBV7-9 and TRBJ2-7; perhaps TRBD1 as D (6 bases). CDR1 is SEHNR and CDR2 is FQNEAQ in the germline V gene (reference sequence). The CDR3 sequence is 15 residues long. The V end was cut by 1 base, the J end by 6 bases, with 16 bases between. In nucleotides, the CDR3 is TGTGCCAGCAGCTTAGGTAACACAGGGTTGCGCGAGCAGTACTTC. Its translation is CASSLGNTGLREQYF.

The V call is TRBV28, the J call TRBJ1-6; D gene unclear. Trimming removed 8 bases from V and 7 bases from J, with 18 bases in between. The CDR3 sequence is 15 residues long. Germline V lookup: CDR1 MDHEN, CDR2 SYDVKM. In DNA form, the CDR3 reads TGTGCCAGCCGATCTCCCGCCGGGAGCAATTCACCCCTCCACTTT. This codes for CASRSPAGSNSPLHF.

The rearrangement uses TRBV28 and TRBJ2-5, with 9 bases fitting TRBD1. Per germline, CDR1 MDHEN and CDR2 SYDVKM. The CDR3 runs 16 residues. V lost 1 base, J lost 5 bases, and 8 bases stayed unmatched. The CDR3 protein is CASSLSPGQGGETQYF. CDR3 coding DNA: TGTGCCAGCAGTTTATCCCCGGGACAGGGTGGGGAGACCCAGTACTTC.

V gene TRBV5-4 combines with J gene TRBJ1-2; unclear D gene. With 4 bases removed from V and 4 bases from J, the gap between germline ends came to 17 bases. From germline, CDR1 is SGHNT and CDR2 YYREEE (reference sequence). This CDR3 spans 15 amino acids. The CDR3 protein is CASSGMTGGGYGYTF. DNA of the CDR3: TGTGCCAGCAGCGGAATGACCGGCGGTGGCTATGGCTACACCTTC.

Only one count was recorded for this clone. CDR3 amino acids: CASSLAAGTGANEQFF. DNA of the CDR3: TGTGCCAGCAGCTTAGCGGCCGGGACAGGGGCCAATGAGCAGTTCTTC. This chain connects TRBV7-9 to TRBJ2-1; 10 bases are a match to TRBD1. The J segment lost 6 bases and the V segment lost 0 bases, leaving 5 bases of the junction unmatched. Looked up from germline, CDR1 is SEHNR and CDR2 is FQNEAQ (reference sequence). The CDR3 is 16 amino acids. Using reference TRBV7-9 and TRBJ2-1 for the parts outside the CDR3, the full variable domain is DTGVSQNPRHKITKRGQNVTFRCDPISEHNRLYWYRQTLGQGPEFLTYFQNEAQLEKSRLLSDRFSAERPKGSFSTLEIQRTEQGDSAMYLCASSLAAGTGANEQFFGPGTRLTVL.

The chain has TRBV5-1 and TRBJ1-6, with D maybe TRBD1 (5 bases). Germline V CDR1 and CDR2: SGHRS, YFSETQ. The CDR3 sequence is 15 residues long. Trimming pared 0 bases from V and 6 bases from J, leaving 10 bases between. The CDR3 coding sequence is TGCGCCAGCAGCTTGGGACAGTCTGGTAATTCACCCCTCCACTTT. Translated, it gives CASSLGQSGNSPLHF.

The genes are TRBV7-9 and TRBJ1-2; TRBD1 matches 9 bases. Germline CDR1 reads SEHNR; CDR2 reads FQNEAQ (reference sequence). The V segment lost 5 bases and the J segment 8 bases; nucleotides outside the gene matches: 9. The length of the CDR3 is 14 residues. The CDR3 DNA sequence: TGTGCCAGCAGCCCCAATACAGGGGGCGCAGGCTACACCTTC. Translated: CASSPNTGGAGYTF.

This chain joins TRBV6-5 and TRBJ2-3, with 9 bases lining up with TRBD2. The CDR3 totals 16 residues. Trimming removed 2 bases from V and 6 bases from J; junction bases left unmatched: 9. CDR1 is MNHEY and CDR2 is SVGAGI in the germline V gene. The CDR3 here is CASSYTGLAGADTQYF. CDR3 nucleotide sequence: TGTGCCAGCAGTTACACGGGACTAGCAGGGGCGGATACGCAGTATTTT.

This clone has a single count. V is TRBV10-3 and J is TRBJ1-2; TRBD1 is a possible D gene (6 bases). Deletions cut 5 bases from V and 8 bases from J, with 21 bases between. Germline CDR1 reads ENHRY; CDR2 reads SYGVKD. This CDR3 is built from 15 residues. For the CDR3, the DNA is TGTGCCATCAGTCACGCTGGGACGGAAGGGGGAGGCTACACCTTC. This gives the protein CAISHAGTEGGGYTF.

The chain has TRBV9 and TRBJ1-5; 10 nucleotides match TRBD1. Germline V lookup: CDR1 SGDLS, CDR2 YYNGEE. The CDR3 covers 16 residues. The ends lost 3 bases at V and 6 bases at J; junction bases unmatched: 9. The CDR3 region is CASSGSGTGVSQPQHF. Written as DNA, the CDR3 is TGTGCCAGCAGCGGATCCGGGACAGGGGTTAGTCAGCCCCAGCATTTT.

J is TRBJ2-1 and V is TRBV7-9, with 8 bases lining up with TRBD2. The CDR3 is 14 amino acids. Germline V gene data show CDR1 as SEHNR and CDR2 as FQNEAQ (reference sequence). Trimming at V came to 4 bases and at J to 4 bases, leaving 3 bases not matched to a gene. In DNA, the CDR3 is TGTGCCAGCAGCTCGGGACTAGTTTACAATGAGCAGTTCTTC. It yields the protein CASSSGLVYNEQFF.

V gene TRBV10-3 combines with J gene TRBJ2-5; 9 bases fit TRBD1. This CDR3 contains 14 residues. V gave up 0 bases and J gave up 4 bases; unmatched junction bases: 0. Germline V CDR1 and CDR2: ENHRY, SYGVKD. CDR3 DNA: TGTGCCATCAGTGAGTCACAGGGGGCAGAGACCCAGTACTTC. It specifies CAISESQGAETQYF.

This clone has a handful of counts. The J gene is TRBJ1-1, the V gene TRBV7-9; D remains ambiguous. Germline V gives CDR1 SEHNR, CDR2 FQNEAQ (reference sequence). The CDR3 totals 14 residues. V was pared by 1 base and J by 3 bases, with 9 bases between. The CDR3 DNA follows: TGTGCCAGCAGCTTAGGAGGATGGGACACTGAAGCTTTCTTT. This sequence encodes CASSLGGWDTEAFF.

The chain carries TRBV7-6 and TRBJ2-7; possible D gene TRBD2, 5 bases. CDR1 SGHVS and CDR2 FNYEAQ come from the germline V gene. Trimming pared 5 bases from V and 6 bases from J, leaving 23 bases between. There are 16 residues in the CDR3. The CDR3 is CASSPGRGGLPPEQYF. CDR3 nucleotide sequence: TGTGCCAGCAGCCCGGGTAGAGGCGGGCTACCACCCGAGCAGTACTTC.

This clone was seen at least ten times. This chain links TRBV9 with TRBJ1-6, with D possibly matching TRBD1 (5 bases). The V and J ends lost 3 bases and 6 bases respectively, with 7 bases between them. This CDR3 region has 13 residues. Germline CDR1 SGDLS, CDR2 YYNGEE. The DNA for the CDR3 is TGTGCCAGCAGCGCGGACATTAATTCACCCCTCCACTTT. Translating gives CASSADINSPLHF.